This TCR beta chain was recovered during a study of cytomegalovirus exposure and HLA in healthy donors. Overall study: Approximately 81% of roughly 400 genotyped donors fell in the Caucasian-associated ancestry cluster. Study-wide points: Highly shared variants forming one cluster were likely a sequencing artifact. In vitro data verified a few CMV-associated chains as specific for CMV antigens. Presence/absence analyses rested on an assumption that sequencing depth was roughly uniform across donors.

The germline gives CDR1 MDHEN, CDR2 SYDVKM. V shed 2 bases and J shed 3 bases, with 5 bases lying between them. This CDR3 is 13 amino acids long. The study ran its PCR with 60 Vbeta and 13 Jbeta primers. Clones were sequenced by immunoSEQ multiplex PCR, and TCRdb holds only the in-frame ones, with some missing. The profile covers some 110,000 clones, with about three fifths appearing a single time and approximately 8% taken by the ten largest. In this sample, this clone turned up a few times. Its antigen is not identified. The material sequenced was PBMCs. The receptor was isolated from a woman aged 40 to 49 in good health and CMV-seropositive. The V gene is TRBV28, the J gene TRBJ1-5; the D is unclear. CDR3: CASSLAVNQPQHF. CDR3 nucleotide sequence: TGTGCCAGCAGTTTAGCAGTCAATCAGCCCCAGCATTTT.